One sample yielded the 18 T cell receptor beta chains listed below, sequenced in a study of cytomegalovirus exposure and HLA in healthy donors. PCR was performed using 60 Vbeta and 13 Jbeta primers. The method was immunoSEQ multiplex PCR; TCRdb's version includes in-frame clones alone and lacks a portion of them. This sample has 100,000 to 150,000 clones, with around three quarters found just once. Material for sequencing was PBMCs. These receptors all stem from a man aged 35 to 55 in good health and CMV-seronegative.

CDR3 residues: CASSLVTDYGYTF. Written as DNA, the CDR3 is TGCGCCAGCAGCTTGGTGACAGACTATGGCTACACCTTC. This chain uses TRBV5-1 with TRBJ1-2, with D possibly being TRBD1 (5 bases). This CDR3 has 13 residues. The V and J ends lost 0 bases and 3 bases respectively, with 6 bases between them. Germline CDR1 and CDR2: SGHRS and YFSETQ.

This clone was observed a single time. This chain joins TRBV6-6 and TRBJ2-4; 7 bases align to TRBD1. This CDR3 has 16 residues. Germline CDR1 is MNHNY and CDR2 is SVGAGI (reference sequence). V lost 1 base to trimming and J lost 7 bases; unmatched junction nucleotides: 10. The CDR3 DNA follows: TGTGCCAGCAGTTACTTAGCCCGGACAGGCGCTAACATTCAGTACTTC. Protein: CASSYLARTGANIQYF.

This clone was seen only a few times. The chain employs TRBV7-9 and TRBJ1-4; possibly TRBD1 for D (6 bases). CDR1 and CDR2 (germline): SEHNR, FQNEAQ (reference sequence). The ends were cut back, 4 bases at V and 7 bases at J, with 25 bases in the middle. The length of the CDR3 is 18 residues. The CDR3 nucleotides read TGTGCCAGCAGCTCGCCGGGGGGCTCTTACGTTGTAGCTGAAAAACTGTTTTTT. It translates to CASSSPGGSYVVAEKLFF.

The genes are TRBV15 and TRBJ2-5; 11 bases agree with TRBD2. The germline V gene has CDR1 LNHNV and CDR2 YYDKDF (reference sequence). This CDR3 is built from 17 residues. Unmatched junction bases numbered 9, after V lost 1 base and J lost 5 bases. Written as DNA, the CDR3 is TGTGCCACCAGCAGAGGAGGGTCTAGCGGGGGGATGGAGACCCAGTACTTC. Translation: CATSRGGSSGGMETQYF.

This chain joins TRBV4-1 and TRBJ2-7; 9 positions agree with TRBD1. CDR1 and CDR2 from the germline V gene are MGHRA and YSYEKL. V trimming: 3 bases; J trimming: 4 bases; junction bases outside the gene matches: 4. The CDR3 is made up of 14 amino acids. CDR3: CASSHAGTGYEQYF. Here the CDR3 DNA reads TGCGCCAGCAGCCACGCCGGGACAGGGTACGAGCAGTACTTC.

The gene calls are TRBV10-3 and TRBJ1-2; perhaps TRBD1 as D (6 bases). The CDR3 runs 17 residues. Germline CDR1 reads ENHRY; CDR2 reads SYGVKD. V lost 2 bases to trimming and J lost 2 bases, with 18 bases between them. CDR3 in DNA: TGTGCCATCAGTGAGCCCCATACAGGGCAGGGGAACTATGGCTACACCTTC. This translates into CAISEPHTGQGNYGYTF.

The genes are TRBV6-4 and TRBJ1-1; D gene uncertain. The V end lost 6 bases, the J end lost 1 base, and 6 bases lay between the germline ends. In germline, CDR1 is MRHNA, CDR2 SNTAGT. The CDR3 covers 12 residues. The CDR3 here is CASRAENTEAFF. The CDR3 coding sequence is TGTGCCAGCAGAGCGGAGAACACTGAAGCTTTCTTT.

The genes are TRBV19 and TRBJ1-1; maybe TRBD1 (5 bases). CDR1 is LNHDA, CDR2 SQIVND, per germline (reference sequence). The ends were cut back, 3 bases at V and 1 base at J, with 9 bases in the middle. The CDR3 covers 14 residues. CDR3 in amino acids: CASSMGRSNTEAFF. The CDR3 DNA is TGTGCCAGTAGTATGGGGCGGTCGAACACTGAAGCTTTCTTT.

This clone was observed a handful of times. The CDR3 is CASSLARYYEQYF. The DNA for the CDR3 is TGTGCCAGCAGCTTGGCCCGTTACTACGAGCAGTACTTC. V usage is TRBV5-6 and J usage is TRBJ2-7; D unresolved. V was pared by 0 bases and J by 3 bases, with 7 bases between. This CDR3 comprises 13 residues. Per the germline V gene, CDR1 is SGHDT and CDR2 is YYEEEE.

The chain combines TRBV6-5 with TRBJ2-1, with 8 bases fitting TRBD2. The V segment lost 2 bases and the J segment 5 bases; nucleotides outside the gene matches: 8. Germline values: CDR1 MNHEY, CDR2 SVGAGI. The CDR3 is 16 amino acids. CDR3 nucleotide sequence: TGTGCCAGCAGTTACCGGGGCGGGGGGAAAAACAATGAGCAGTTCTTC. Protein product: CASSYRGGGKNNEQFF.

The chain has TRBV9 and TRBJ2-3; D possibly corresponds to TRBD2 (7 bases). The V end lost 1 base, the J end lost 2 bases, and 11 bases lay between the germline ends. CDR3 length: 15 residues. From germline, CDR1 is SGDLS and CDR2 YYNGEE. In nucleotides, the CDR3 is TGTGCCAGCAGCGTACGGGGGGCCGACACAGATACGCAGTATTTT. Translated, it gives CASSVRGADTDTQYF.

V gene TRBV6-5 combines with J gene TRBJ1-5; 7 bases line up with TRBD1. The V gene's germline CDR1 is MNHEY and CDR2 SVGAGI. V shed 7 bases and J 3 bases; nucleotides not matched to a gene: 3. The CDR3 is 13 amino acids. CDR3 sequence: CASTRGINQPQHF. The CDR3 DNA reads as TGTGCCAGCACCAGGGGGATCAATCAGCCCCAGCATTTT.

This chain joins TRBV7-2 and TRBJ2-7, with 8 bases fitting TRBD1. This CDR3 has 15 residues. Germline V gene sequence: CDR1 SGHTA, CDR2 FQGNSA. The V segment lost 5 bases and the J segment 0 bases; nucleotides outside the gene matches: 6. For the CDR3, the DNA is TGTGCCAGCAGCCCGCGGACAGGGTACTCCTACGAGCAGTACTTC. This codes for CASSPRTGYSYEQYF. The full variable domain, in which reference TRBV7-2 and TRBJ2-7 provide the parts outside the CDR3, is GAGVSQSPSNKVTEKGKDVELRCDPISGHTALYWYRQSLGQGLEFLIYFQGNSAPDKSGLPSDRFSAERTGGSVSTLTIQRTQQEDSAVYLCASSPRTGYSYEQYFGPGTRLTVT.

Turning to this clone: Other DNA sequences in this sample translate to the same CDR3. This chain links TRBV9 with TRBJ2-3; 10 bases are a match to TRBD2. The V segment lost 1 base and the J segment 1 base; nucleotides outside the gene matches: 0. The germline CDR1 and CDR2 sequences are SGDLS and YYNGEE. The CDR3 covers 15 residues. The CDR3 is CASSVLAGGTDTQYF. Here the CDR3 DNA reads TGTGCCAGCAGCGTACTAGCGGGGGGCACAGATACGCAGTATTTT. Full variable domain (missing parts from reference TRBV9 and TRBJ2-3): DSGVTQTPKHLITATGQRVTLRCSPRSGDLSVYWYQQSLDQGLQFLIQYYNGEERAKGNILERFSAQQFPDLHSELNLSSLELGDSALYFCASSVLAGGTDTQYFGPGTRLTVL.

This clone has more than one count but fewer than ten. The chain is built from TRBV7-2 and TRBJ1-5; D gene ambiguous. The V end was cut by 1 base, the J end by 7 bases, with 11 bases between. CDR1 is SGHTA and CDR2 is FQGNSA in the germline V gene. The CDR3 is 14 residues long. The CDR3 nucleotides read TGTGCCAGCAGCTTAGTTCGGGTCGAGCAGCCCCAGCATTTT. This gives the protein CASSLVRVEQPQHF.

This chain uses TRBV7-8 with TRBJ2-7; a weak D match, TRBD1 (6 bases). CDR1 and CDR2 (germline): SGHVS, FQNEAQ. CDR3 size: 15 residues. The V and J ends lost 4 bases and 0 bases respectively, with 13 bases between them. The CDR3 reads CASSSRRDISYEQYF. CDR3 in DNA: TGTGCCAGCAGCTCCCGCCGGGACATCTCCTACGAGCAGTACTTC.

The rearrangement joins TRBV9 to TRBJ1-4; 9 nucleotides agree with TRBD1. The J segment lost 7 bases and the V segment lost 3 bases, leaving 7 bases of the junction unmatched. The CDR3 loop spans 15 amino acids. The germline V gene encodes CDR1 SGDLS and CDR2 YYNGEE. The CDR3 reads CASSGEQGALEKLFF. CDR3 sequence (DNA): TGTGCCAGCAGCGGGGAACAGGGGGCGCTTGAAAAACTGTTTTTT. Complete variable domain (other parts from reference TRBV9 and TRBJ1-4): DSGVTQTPKHLITATGQRVTLRCSPRSGDLSVYWYQQSLDQGLQFLIQYYNGEERAKGNILERFSAQQFPDLHSELNLSSLELGDSALYFCASSGEQGALEKLFFGSGTQLSVL.

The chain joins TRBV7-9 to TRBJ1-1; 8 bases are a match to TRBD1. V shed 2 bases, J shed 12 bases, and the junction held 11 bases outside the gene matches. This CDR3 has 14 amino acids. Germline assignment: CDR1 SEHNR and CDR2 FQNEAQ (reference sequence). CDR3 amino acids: CASSLPGKTGETFF. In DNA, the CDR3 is TGTGCCAGCAGCTTACCGGGGAAGACAGGGGAGACTTTCTTT.